The 23 T cell receptor beta chains listed next were all sequenced from one sample in a study of tissue T cells after allogeneic stem cell transplantation. TCRdb's copy holds only in-frame clones and misses some; the assay was immunoSEQ multiplex PCR. The repertoire holds roughly 9,900 clones, with roughly 60% as singletons. The starting material was tissue from the jejunum, obtained at autopsy. All receptors come from a woman aged 18-49 years with breast cancer.

The J gene is TRBJ2-5, the V gene TRBV5-6, with TRBD2 matching 7 bases. CDR1 and CDR2 from the germline V gene are SGHDT and YYEEEE. V was pared by 0 bases and J by 5 bases, with 7 bases of the junction left unmatched. The CDR3 runs to 15 residues. The CDR3 sequence is CASSLGRESGETQYF. The CDR3 DNA sequence: TGTGCCAGCAGCTTGGGGCGGGAGAGCGGGGAGACCCAGTACTTC.

The V gene is TRBV2, the J gene TRBJ2-2; D possibly corresponds to TRBD2 (6 bases). Germline V gene sequence: CDR1 SNHLY, CDR2 FYNNEI. The CDR3 has 14 residues. Trimming took off 11 bases at V and 1 base at J, with 14 bases between the two ends. CDR3 DNA sequence: TGTGCCTCCCGCGGGGCCCTGAACACCGGGGAGCTGTTTTTT. Protein: CASRGALNTGELFF.

Judged by abundance, this clone is medium-sized. The rearrangement joins TRBV4-1 to TRBJ2-2; TRBD2 is a possible D gene (6 bases). Trimming removed 7 bases at V and 6 bases at J, with 15 bases between. CDR3 length: 14 residues. Germline-derived CDR1 and CDR2 are MGHRA and YSYEKL. The CDR3 DNA is TGCGCCAGCACCCTATCCGGGGGTTCCGGGGAGCTGTTTTTT. Encoded protein: CASTLSGGSGELFF.

This clone came up a few times. This sequence joins TRBV18 and TRBJ2-1, with 13 positions matching TRBD2. V dropped 6 bases and J dropped 8; count of bases not matched to a gene: 7. This CDR3 is built from 15 residues. Germline-derived CDR1 and CDR2 are KGHSH and LQKENI. CDR3 sequence reads: CASSHTSGGGHEQFF. CDR3 sequence (DNA): TGTGCCAGCTCTCATACTAGCGGGGGGGGCCATGAGCAGTTCTTC. The whole variable domain, filled in from reference TRBV18 and TRBJ2-1, reads NAGVMQNPRHLVRRRGQEARLRCSPMKGHSHVYWYRQLPEEGLKFMVYLQKENIIDESGMPKERFSAEFPKEGPSILRIQQVVRGDSAAYFCASSHTSGGGHEQFFGPGTRLTVL.

The V gene is TRBV2, the J gene TRBJ1-2; D is undetermined. Germline V CDR1 and CDR2: SNHLY, FYNNEI. The ends were cut back, 4 bases at V and 3 bases at J, with 9 bases in the middle. This CDR3 comprises 13 residues. The CDR3 here is CASSGGLDYGYTF. CDR3 in DNA: TGTGCCAGCAGTGGAGGGCTTGACTATGGCTACACCTTC.

This chain joins TRBV5-6 and TRBJ1-1; D call uncertain. Germline-derived CDR1 and CDR2 are SGHDT and YYEEEE. V was trimmed by 0 bases and J by 5 bases, leaving 11 bases between them. The CDR3 totals 14 residues. This chain's CDR3 is CASSLDGGSTEAFF. Written as DNA, the CDR3 is TGTGCCAGCAGCTTGGACGGAGGCAGTACTGAAGCTTTCTTT.

A word on this clone: Without the conserved terminal phenylalanine or tryptophan, this CDR3 likely stems from a read error. It is unclear where the CDR3 begins or ends on the DNA, so no DNA is shown, and the CDR3 is as TCRdb lists it. The chain uses TRBV4-1 and TRBJ2-3. Germline-derived CDR1 and CDR2 are MGHRA and YSYEKL. The CDR3 totals 8 residues, both ends included. This CDR3 reads CASSQSGA.

V gene TRBV7-2 combines with J gene TRBJ2-2; TRBD1 matches 7 bases. Germline V CDR1 and CDR2: SGHTA, FQGNSA. Unmatched junction bases numbered 5, after V lost 5 bases and J lost 2 bases. This CDR3 contains 15 residues. CDR3 protein: CASSARQGNTGELFF. CDR3 DNA sequence: TGTGCCAGCAGCGCACGACAGGGTAACACCGGGGAGCTGTTTTTT.

The J gene is TRBJ2-7, the V gene TRBV18; no firm D call. The CDR3 contains 11 residues. The V end lost 1 base, the J end lost 5 bases, and 3 bases lay between the germline ends. Germline V gene lookup returns CDR1 KGHSH and CDR2 LQKENI. The CDR3 DNA sequence: TGTGCCAGCTCACCACGCGACGAGCAGTACTTC. Translating it yields CASSPRDEQYF.

This rearrangement joins TRBV19 to TRBJ1-6; TRBD1 is a possible D gene (6 bases). Between the trimmed V and J ends, which lost 9 bases and 5 bases, there was a span of 17 bases. Germline V lookup: CDR1 LNHDA, CDR2 SQIVND (reference sequence). The CDR3 has 15 amino acids. The CDR3 coding sequence is TGTGCCAGCCAATTACAGGGAATCAATAATTCACCCCTCCACTTT. This encodes CASQLQGINNSPLHF. The whole variable domain, remainder taken from reference TRBV19 and TRBJ1-6, is DGGITQSPKYLFRKEGQNVTLSCEQNLNHDAMYWYRQDPGQGLRLIYYSQIVNDFQKGDIAEGYSVSREKKESFPLTVTSAQKNPTAFYLCASQLQGINNSPLHFGNGTRLTVT.

This chain connects TRBV6-4 to TRBJ2-1; 9 positions agree with TRBD2. The CDR3 loop spans 15 amino acids. CDR1 is MRHNA and CDR2 is SNTAGT in the germline V gene. V was clipped by 2 bases and J by 9 bases; unmatched bases: 8. The CDR3 DNA is TGTGCCAGCAGTGACGGTGGTAGTAGCGGGAGTGAGCAGTTCTTC. Protein: CASSDGGSSGSEQFF.

The rearrangement links TRBV7-2 to TRBJ1-5; no firm D call. Trimming removed 3 bases at V and 2 bases at J, with 8 bases between. The germline CDR1 and CDR2 sequences are SGHTA and FQGNSA. The CDR3 extends over 14 amino acids. The chain's CDR3 is CASSLGWGNQPQHF. The CDR3 DNA follows: TGTGCCAGCAGCTTGGGGTGGGGCAATCAGCCCCAGCATTTT.

The chain combines TRBV24-1 with TRBJ2-5, with 7 bases identical to TRBD1. The V and J ends lost 4 bases and 2 bases, in that order; junction bases with no gene match: 6. CDR1 is KGHDR, CDR2 SFDVKD, per germline. The CDR3 has 15 residues. DNA for the CDR3: TGTGCCACCAGTGAGTCGGGACAGTATCAAGAGACCCAGTACTTC. The encoded protein is CATSESGQYQETQYF.

V is TRBV18 and J is TRBJ1-2, with 8 bases matching TRBD1. The CDR3 is made up of 15 amino acids. Germline assignment: CDR1 KGHSH and CDR2 LQKENI. Unmatched junction bases numbered 9, after V lost 3 bases and J lost 6 bases. Here the CDR3 DNA reads TGTGCCAGCTCACCTACCGGGACAGGTCGAAATGGCTACACCTTC. Translating gives CASSPTGTGRNGYTF. Looking up the rest from reference TRBV18 and TRBJ1-2 gives the full variable domain: NAGVMQNPRHLVRRRGQEARLRCSPMKGHSHVYWYRQLPEEGLKFMVYLQKENIIDESGMPKERFSAEFPKEGPSILRIQQVVRGDSAAYFCASSPTGTGRNGYTFGSGTRLTVV.

This chain uses TRBV28 with TRBJ2-3; 7 positions agree with TRBD1. Germline V gene lookup returns CDR1 MDHEN and CDR2 SYDVKM. V shed 3 bases and J 4 bases; nucleotides not matched to a gene: 4. This CDR3 is built from 14 residues. CDR3 sequence: CASSFNRGSDTQYF. The CDR3 bases are TGTGCCAGCAGTTTCAACAGGGGATCAGATACGCAGTATTTT.

This sequence joins TRBV6-5 and TRBJ1-1, with D unclear. V was clipped by 2 bases and J by 5 bases, with 9 bases between them. The CDR3 covers 13 residues. Germline CDR1 and CDR2: MNHEY and SVGAGI. Written as DNA, the CDR3 is TGTGCCAGCAGTTACAACCCCGAGACTGAAGCTTTCTTT. It translates to CASSYNPETEAFF.

This chain links TRBV5-1 with TRBJ2-3; D is ambiguous. Germline V gene lookup returns CDR1 SGHRS and CDR2 YFSETQ. Trimming shortened V by 0 bases and J by 2 bases, and 7 bases separated the two germline ends. The CDR3 is 14 amino acids. For the CDR3, the DNA is TGCGCCAGCAGCTTGGAATGGAACACAGATACGCAGTATTTT. Residues: CASSLEWNTDTQYF.

The chain combines TRBV6-1 with TRBJ2-5, with 13 bases that match TRBD2. With 4 bases clipped from V and 0 bases from J, the junction kept 5 bases outside the gene matches. There are 17 residues in the CDR3. Germline-derived CDR1 and CDR2 are MNHNS and SASEGT. The CDR3, as DNA: TGTGCCAGCAGTGGGGGACTAGCGGGACCGTACCAAGAGACCCAGTACTTC. Translation gives CASSGGLAGPYQETQYF.

The chain couples TRBV4-1 to TRBJ1-2; D unresolved. Germline V gene lookup returns CDR1 MGHRA and CDR2 YSYEKL. Trimming left V 1 base short and J 3 bases short, with 12 bases between. This CDR3 has 15 residues. CDR3 sequence (DNA): TGCGCCAGCAGCCAAGTAGGCAGACCTGACTATGGCTACACCTTC. It translates to CASSQVGRPDYGYTF.

The chain has TRBV4-3 and TRBJ2-3; 11 nucleotides line up with TRBD1. The V and J ends lost 0 bases and 8 bases, in that order; junction bases with no gene match: 7. The germline gives CDR1 LGHNA, CDR2 YSLEER. The CDR3 is 16 amino acids. DNA of the CDR3: TGCGCCAGCAGCCAAGAAGGGACAGGGGGGTTGGGTACGCAGTATTTT. It codes for CASSQEGTGGLGTQYF.

This clone has just a few counts. This sequence joins TRBV9 and TRBJ2-2; no clear D gene. CDR3 length: 16 residues. The V end lost 0 bases, the J end lost 0 bases, and 9 bases lay between the germline ends. The germline CDR1 and CDR2 sequences are SGDLS and YYNGEE. The CDR3 DNA sequence: TGTGCCAGCAGCGTAGGGCTTATCGCGAACACCGGGGAGCTGTTTTTT. This gives the protein CASSVGLIANTGELFF.

Only a few counts were recorded for this clone. This rearrangement joins TRBV30 to TRBJ2-4, with D possibly being TRBD1 (6 bases). The germline V gene encodes CDR1 GTSNPN and CDR2 SVGIG (reference sequence). The V end was cut by 5 bases, the J end by 9 bases, with 20 bases between. The CDR3 runs to 14 residues. In nucleotides, the CDR3 is TGTGCCTGGGACCTGGGGGCAGCTTTTGGCATTCAGTACTTC. Its protein product is CAWDLGAAFGIQYF.

This chain joins TRBV28 and TRBJ2-3; D is unclear. Trimming stripped 5 bases from V and 0 bases from J, with 9 bases between. The CDR3 runs to 14 residues. Germline V gene sequence: CDR1 MDHEN, CDR2 SYDVKM. The CDR3, as DNA: TGTGCCAGCAGTGCACCCGCTAGCACAGATACGCAGTATTTT. Protein: CASSAPASTDTQYF.